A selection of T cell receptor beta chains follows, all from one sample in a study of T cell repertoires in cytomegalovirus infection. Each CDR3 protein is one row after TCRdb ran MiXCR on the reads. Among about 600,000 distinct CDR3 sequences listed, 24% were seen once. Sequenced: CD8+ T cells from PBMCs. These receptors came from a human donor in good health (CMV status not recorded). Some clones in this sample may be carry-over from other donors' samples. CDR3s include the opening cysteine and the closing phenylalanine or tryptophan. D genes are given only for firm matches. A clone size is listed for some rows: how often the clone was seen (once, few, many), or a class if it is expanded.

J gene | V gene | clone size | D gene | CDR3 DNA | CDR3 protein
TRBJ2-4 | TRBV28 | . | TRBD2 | TGTGCCAGCAGTTGGGGGAGGGGTTCCGAAAAAACGGTTCAGTACTTC | CASSWGRGSEKTVQYF
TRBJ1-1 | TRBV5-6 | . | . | TGTGCCAGCAGCTTAACAGGGTCGGACACTGAAGCTTTCTTT | CASSLTGSDTEAFF
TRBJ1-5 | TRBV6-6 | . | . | TGTGCCAGCAGTTCCGACAGCTTCAATCAGCCCCAGCATTTT | CASSSDSFNQPQHF
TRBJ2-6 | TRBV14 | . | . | TGTGCCAGCAGCCAACCCTTTGACGGGACTGGGGCCAACGTCCTGACTTTC | CASSQPFDGTGANVLTF
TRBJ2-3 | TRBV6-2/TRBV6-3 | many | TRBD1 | TGTGCCAGCAGTTACTCAAGGGACAGGGAGAACACAGATACGCAGTATTTT | CASSYSRDRENTDTQYF
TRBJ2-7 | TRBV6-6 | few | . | TGTGCCAGCAGTTATAACTGGGCCTACGAGCAGTACTTC | CASSYNWAYEQYF
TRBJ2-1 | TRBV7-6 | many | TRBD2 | TGTGCCAGCAGGCCCAGCGGGGCCCTCGACAATGAGCAGTTCTTC | CASRPSGALDNEQFF
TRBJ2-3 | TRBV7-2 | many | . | TGTGCCAGCAGCTTATACGTGACCACAGATACGCAGTATTTT | CASSLYVTTDTQYF
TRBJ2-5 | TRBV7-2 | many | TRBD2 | TGTGCCAGCAGTACCTTTGCGGGGGGGCTGGAGACCCAGTACTTC | CASSTFAGGLETQYF
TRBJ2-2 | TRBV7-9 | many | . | TGTGCCAGCAGCCCCACCGGGTGGAACACCGGGGAGCTGTTTTTT | CASSPTGWNTGELFF
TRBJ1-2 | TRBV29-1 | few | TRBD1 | TGCAGCGTTGTATGGACAGGGGGCCTCTATGGCTACACCTTC | CSVVWTGGLYGYTF
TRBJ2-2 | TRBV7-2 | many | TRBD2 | TGTGCCTCGACGGGAGGGCTTCCCAACACCGGGGAGCTGTTTTTT | CASTGGLPNTGELFF
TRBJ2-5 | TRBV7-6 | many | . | TGTGCCAGCAGGAGTGGGGGGACGTACCAAGAGACCCAGTACTTC | CASRSGGTYQETQYF
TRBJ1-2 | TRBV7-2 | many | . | TGTGCCAGCAGCTTAATTTATGGCTACACCTTC | CASSLIYGYTF
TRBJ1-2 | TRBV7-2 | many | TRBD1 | TGTGCCAGCAGCCCGGTTGCGACAGGGAGGGATGGCTACACCTTC | CASSPVATGRDGYTF
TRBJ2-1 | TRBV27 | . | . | TGTGCCAGCAGTTGGGTGGGGACCAACAATGAGCAGTTCTTC | CASSWVGTNNEQFF
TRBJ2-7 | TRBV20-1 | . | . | TGCAGTGCTAGCACATCCTCCGGGACAAGCTACGAGCAGTACTTC | CSASTSSGTSYEQYF
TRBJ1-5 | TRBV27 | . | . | TGTGCCAGCAGCCCGGACGGGCAGCCCCAGCATTTT | CASSPDGQPQHF
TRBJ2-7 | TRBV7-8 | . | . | TGTGTCAGCAGCTCCGGACCCCCGGCAAACAGAAACTTC | CVSSSGPPANRNF
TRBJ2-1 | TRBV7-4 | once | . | TGTGCCAGCAGCTTTGAATGGAGTGAGCAGTTCTTC | CASSFEWSEQFF
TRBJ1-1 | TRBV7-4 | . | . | TGTGCCAGCAGCTTAGGTTCCAGGGACACTGAAGCTTTCTTT | CASSLGSRDTEAFF
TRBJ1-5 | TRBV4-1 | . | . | TGCGCCAGCAGCCAAGGAGTGGCAGTCAATCAGCCCCAGCATTTT | CASSQGVAVNQPQHF
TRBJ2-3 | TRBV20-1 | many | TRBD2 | TGCAGTGCTAGTCCTAGCGGTGTAGATACGCAGTATTTT | CSASPSGVDTQYF
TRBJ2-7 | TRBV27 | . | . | TGTGCCAGCAGTAACGGGCCCTCCTACGAGCAGTACTTC | CASSNGPSYEQYF
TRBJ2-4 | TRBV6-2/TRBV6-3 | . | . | TGTGCCACCAGGGCCAAAAACATTCAGTACTTC | CATRAKNIQYF
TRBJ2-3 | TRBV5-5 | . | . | TGTGCCAGCAGGTTGACAGGTCCAGGTACGCAGTATTTT | CASRLTGPGTQYF
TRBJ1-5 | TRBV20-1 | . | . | TGCAGTGCTAGAGGCGAGGGGTTCTCTCAGCCCCAGCATTTT | CSARGEGFSQPQHF
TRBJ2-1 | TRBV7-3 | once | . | TGTGCCAGCAGCACCGGCTTGGGGGCGATCTCCTACAATGAGCAGTTCTTC | CASSTGLGAISYNEQFF
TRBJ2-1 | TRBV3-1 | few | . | TGTGCCAGCAGCGACTCAGCAAATGAGCAGTTCTTC | CASSDSANEQFF
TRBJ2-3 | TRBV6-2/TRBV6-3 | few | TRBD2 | TGTGCCAGCAGCCCAGCGGGGGCGACCACAGATACGCAGTATTTT | CASSPAGATTDTQYF
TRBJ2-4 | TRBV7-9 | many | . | TGTGCCAGCAGCTCGGACGGCTTTGGGTGGAACATTCAGTACTTC | CASSSDGFGWNIQYF
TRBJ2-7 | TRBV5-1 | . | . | TGCGCCAGCAGCTTGGAATCCGGGAACGAGCAGTACTTC | CASSLESGNEQYF
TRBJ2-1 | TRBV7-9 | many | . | TGTGCCAGCAGCTTATCCCACGAGAGAGACTACAATGAGCAGTTCTTC | CASSLSHERDYNEQFF
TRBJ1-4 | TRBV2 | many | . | TGTGCCAGCAGTGAAGCGACCGAATGGGGGAATGAAAAACTGTTTTTT | CASSEATEWGNEKLFF
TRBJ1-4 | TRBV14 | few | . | TGTGCCAGCAGCCCGGACCCTCGGACTAATGAAAAACTGTTTTTT | CASSPDPRTNEKLFF
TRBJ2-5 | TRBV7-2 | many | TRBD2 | TGTGCCAGCAGCTCCCTCGGGGGGGCCGGGGAGACCCAGTACTTC | CASSSLGGAGETQYF
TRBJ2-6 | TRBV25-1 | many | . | TGTGCCAGCAGTGAAGGTAGGGGTGGGGGCGATCTAAGGGCCAACGTCCTGACTTTC | CASSEGRGGGDLRANVLTF
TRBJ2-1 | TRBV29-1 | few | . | TGCAGCGTTGAAGCCGACGGTGAGCAGTTCTTC | CSVEADGEQFF
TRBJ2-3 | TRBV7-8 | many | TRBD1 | TGTGCCAGCAGCTTAGCGGGACAGCTCCTGGATACGCAGTATTTT | CASSLAGQLLDTQYF
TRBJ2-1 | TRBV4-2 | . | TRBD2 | TGTGCCAGCAGCCAAGATCAGGGCGGGGGGGACGAGCAGTTCTTC | CASSQDQGGGDEQFF
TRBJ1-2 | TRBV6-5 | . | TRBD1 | TGTGCCAGCAGTTACTCCGAGGGACAGGTAGATGGCTACACCTTC | CASSYSEGQVDGYTF
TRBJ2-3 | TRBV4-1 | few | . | TGCGCCAGCAGCCAAGGTTCGGGGGATACGCAGTATTTT | CASSQGSGDTQYF
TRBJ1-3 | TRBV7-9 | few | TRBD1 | TGTGCCAGCAGCCCACGACAGGGTTCTTCGGGAAACACCATATATTTT | CASSPRQGSSGNTIYF
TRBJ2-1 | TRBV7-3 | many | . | TGTGCCAGCAGCTTATCCGGTGGCGCGATAGGGCACAATGAGCAGTTCTTC | CASSLSGGAIGHNEQFF
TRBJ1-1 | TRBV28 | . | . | TGTGCCAGCAGGCCGTTTATGAACACTGAAGCTTTCTTT | CASRPFMNTEAFF
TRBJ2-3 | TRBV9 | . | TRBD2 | TGTGCCAGCAGTACTGGGACTAGTAGGCTCACAGATACGCAGTATTTT | CASSTGTSRLTDTQYF
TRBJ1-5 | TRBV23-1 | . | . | TGCGCCAGCAGTCAATTGGTGGAGGGTAGCAATCAGCCCCAGCATTTT | CASSQLVEGSNQPQHF
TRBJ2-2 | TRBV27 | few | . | TGTGCCAGCAGTAACTCTGGGGCCTACACCGGGGAGCTGTTTTTT | CASSNSGAYTGELFF
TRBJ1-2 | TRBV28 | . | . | TGTGCCAGCAGTTATCGCGCCGCTAACTATGGCTACACCTTC | CASSYRAANYGYTF
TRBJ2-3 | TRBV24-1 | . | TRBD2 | TGTGCCACCAGTGATTCTGGCGGGGGTACGCAGTATTTT | CATSDSGGGTQYF
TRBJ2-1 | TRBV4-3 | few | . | TGCGCCAGCAGCCAAGAAGTTACGGGCTGGGGGTCCAATGAGCAGTTCTTC | CASSQEVTGWGSNEQFF
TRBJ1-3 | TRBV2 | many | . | TGTGCCAGCAGTGCCACAGTGGGGGTTGGAAACACCATATATTTT | CASSATVGVGNTIYF
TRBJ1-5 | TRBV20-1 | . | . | TGCAGTGCTAGAGATCAACGGAAGGGATCGGATCAGCCCCAGCATTTT | CSARDQRKGSDQPQHF